Each of the 29 T cell receptor beta chains below was sequenced from the same sample in a study of ipilimumab plus nivolumab after autologous stem cell transplantation. TCRdb keeps only in-frame clones here, not all; method: immunoSEQ multiplex PCR. The sample records 15,000 to 20,000 clones, about 81% being singletons. This specimen was PBMCs, taken in a trial of ipilimumab plus nivolumab as post-transplant consolidation. These receptors came from a male donor with diffuse large B-cell lymphoma.

In its sample, this clone was seen a few times. This sequence joins TRBV4-2 and TRBJ2-7; D remains unclear. The CDR3 length is 13 residues. Germline V CDR1 and CDR2: LGHNA, YNFKEQ. Trimming removed 5 bases at V and 2 bases at J, with 10 bases between. DNA of the CDR3: TGTGCCAGCAGCTTGGATGCGGCCTACGAGCAGTACTTC. Its translation: CASSLDAAYEQYF.

The rearrangement links TRBV6-1 to TRBJ1-5, with D perhaps matching TRBD1 (5 bases). The CDR3 covers 14 residues. V lost 8 bases and J lost 7, with 18 bases in between. Per the germline V gene, CDR1 is MNHNS and CDR2 is SASEGT. CDR3 region: CASREYTGGQPQHF. The CDR3 nucleotides are TGTGCCAGCCGGGAGTATACAGGCGGGCAGCCCCAGCATTTT.

In its sample, this clone was seen a few times. This chain joins TRBV7-9 and TRBJ2-5; D is unclear. Trimming cost V 1 base and J 2 bases, with 8 bases left between them. This CDR3 is 14 amino acids long. The germline gives CDR1 SEHNR, CDR2 FQNEAQ (reference sequence). The chain's CDR3 is CASSLESWQETQYF. The CDR3 DNA is TGTGCCAGCAGCTTAGAATCCTGGCAAGAGACCCAGTACTTC. Together with reference TRBV7-9 and TRBJ2-5, the CDR3 gives the full variable domain: DTGVSQNPRHKITKRGQNVTFRCDPISEHNRLYWYRQTLGQGPEFLTYFQNEAQLEKSRLLSDRFSAERPKGSFSTLEIQRTEQGDSAMYLCASSLESWQETQYFGPGTRLLVL.

The rearrangement joins TRBV6-6 to TRBJ2-1; 8 nucleotides match TRBD1. Germline V gene data show CDR1 as MNHNY and CDR2 as SVGAGI (reference sequence). The junction had 7 bases not matched to a gene; V was cut back by 4 bases and J by 8 bases. The CDR3 has 14 amino acids. DNA for the CDR3: TGTGCCAGCAGTTGGACAGGGAAGGCGGATGAGCAGTTCTTC. Translating gives CASSWTGKADEQFF.

There are a few counts of this clone. This rearrangement joins TRBV7-2 to TRBJ2-3; 13 positions agree with TRBD2. Germline CDR1 and CDR2: SGHTA and FQGNSA. This CDR3 contains 16 residues. The V and J ends lost 3 bases and 5 bases, in that order; junction bases with no gene match: 5. The DNA for the CDR3 is TGTGCCAGCAGCTTGCACGGGACTAGCGGGGTAGATACGCAGTATTTT. Protein product: CASSLHGTSGVDTQYF.

This sequence joins TRBV30 and TRBJ1-2; TRBD1 is a possible D gene (6 bases). The V and J ends lost 8 bases and 4 bases respectively, with 14 bases between them. CDR1 GTSNPN and CDR2 SVGIG come from the germline V gene (reference sequence). The CDR3 is 12 residues long. The CDR3 spells CAREQGSYGYTF. The CDR3 DNA reads as TGTGCCCGTGAACAGGGTTCCTATGGCTACACCTTC.

J is TRBJ1-1 and V is TRBV4-3; a weak D match, TRBD1 (5 bases). This CDR3 contains 13 residues. In germline, CDR1 is LGHNA, CDR2 YSLEER. Trimming took 4 bases from V and 4 from J, leaving 10 bases between them. The CDR3 region has the DNA TGCGCCAGCAGCCCAGTGGGGGGCACTGAAGCTTTCTTT. It specifies CASSPVGGTEAFF.

J is TRBJ2-7 and V is TRBV5-1; no reliable D call. The V gene lost 0 bases and the J gene lost 2 bases, with 15 bases spanning the gap. The V gene's germline CDR1 is SGHRS and CDR2 YFSETQ. The CDR3 covers 16 residues. The CDR3 DNA sequence: TGCGCCAGCAGCTTGGGAGCCGCCGGTAGAGCCTACGAGCAGTACTTC. It is translated as CASSLGAAGRAYEQYF.

This rearrangement joins TRBV5-1 to TRBJ2-7; TRBD1 aligns across 8 bases. CDR1 and CDR2 from the germline V gene are SGHRS and YFSETQ. J lost 5 bases, V lost 4 bases, and 11 bases had no gene match. This CDR3 spans 15 amino acids. In DNA form, the CDR3 reads TGCGCCAGCAGCGTCCTGACAGGGGCGGTCCACGAGCAGTACTTC. The encoded protein is CASSVLTGAVHEQYF. Complete variable domain (other parts from reference TRBV5-1 and TRBJ2-7): KAGVTQTPRYLIKTRGQQVTLSCSPISGHRSVSWYQQTPGQGLQFLFEYFSETQRNKGNFPGRFSGRQFSNSRSEMNVSTLELGDSALYLCASSVLTGAVHEQYFGPGTRLTVT.

V usage is TRBV7-2 and J usage is TRBJ2-1; D is unclear. V was trimmed by 4 bases and J by 6 bases, leaving 16 bases between them. The germline gives CDR1 SGHTA, CDR2 FQGNSA. This CDR3 region has 15 residues. The CDR3 here is CASSSGVRSSNEQFF. The CDR3 bases are TGTGCCAGCAGCTCCGGAGTTAGATCTAGCAATGAGCAGTTCTTC. Using reference TRBV7-2 and TRBJ2-1 for the parts outside the CDR3, the full variable domain is GAGVSQSPSNKVTEKGKDVELRCDPISGHTALYWYRQSLGQGLEFLIYFQGNSAPDKSGLPSDRFSAERTGGSVSTLTIQRTQQEDSAVYLCASSSGVRSSNEQFFGPGTRLTVL.

The chain combines TRBV6-5 with TRBJ1-2; no definite D call. Looked up from germline, CDR1 is MNHEY and CDR2 is SVGAGI. V shed 5 bases and J shed 4 bases, with 11 bases lying between them. The CDR3 has 13 amino acids. CDR3 loop: CASSPTAIYGYTF. DNA of the CDR3: TGTGCCAGCAGTCCGACTGCCATCTATGGCTACACCTTC.

The gene calls are TRBV6-1 and TRBJ2-3; 9 nucleotides match TRBD1. The CDR3 extends over 16 amino acids. The V and J ends lost 2 bases and 3 bases, in that order; junction bases with no gene match: 6. Germline V gene data show CDR1 as MNHNS and CDR2 as SASEGT. CDR3 protein: CASSELGQGWTDTQYF. The CDR3 DNA is TGTGCCAGCAGTGAATTAGGACAGGGGTGGACAGATACGCAGTATTTT.

V gene TRBV19 combines with J gene TRBJ1-2, with 7 bases lining up with TRBD1. This CDR3 is 18 amino acids long. J lost 4 bases, V lost 5 bases, and 19 bases had no gene match. Germline assignment: CDR1 LNHDA and CDR2 SQIVND (reference sequence). CDR3 loop: CASSGTGTEFAYGYGYTF. CDR3 in DNA: TGTGCCAGTAGTGGAACCGGGACAGAGTTTGCGTATGGCTATGGCTACACCTTC.

The chain recombines TRBV5-1 with TRBJ1-2; 7 nucleotides line up with TRBD1. The CDR3 is made up of 15 amino acids. The J segment lost 0 bases and the V segment lost 4 bases, leaving 6 bases of the junction unmatched. Germline CDR1 reads SGHRS; CDR2 reads YFSETQ. CDR3 nucleotides: TGCGCCAGCAGCAACTGGGACAGAGCTAACTATGGCTACACCTTC. The encoded protein is CASSNWDRANYGYTF.

The chain employs TRBV5-1 and TRBJ1-2; no definite D call. Between the trimmed V and J ends, which lost 0 bases and 8 bases, there was a span of 11 bases. This CDR3 is built from 13 residues. Germline V gene data show CDR1 as SGHRS and CDR2 as YFSETQ. The CDR3 DNA sequence: TGCGCCAGCAGCTTGGACCGGGCTGGAGGCTACACCTTC. It codes for CASSLDRAGGYTF.

This clone was seen more than once but under ten times. This CDR3 reads CASSLSPWADTQYF. In DNA, the CDR3 is TGCGCCAGCAGCTTGTCCCCATGGGCGGATACGCAGTATTTT. The chain combines TRBV5-1 with TRBJ2-3, with unresolved D. From germline, CDR1 is SGHRS and CDR2 YFSETQ. CDR3 length: 14 amino acids. Trimming stripped 1 base from V and 6 bases from J, with 12 bases between.

The chain joins TRBV19 to TRBJ1-4; 7 bases line up with TRBD1. The CDR3 runs 14 residues. Germline V gives CDR1 LNHDA, CDR2 SQIVND (reference sequence). The V gene end was trimmed by 3 bases and the J gene end by 8 bases; junction bases not matched to a gene: 6. The CDR3 region has the DNA TGTGCCAGTAGTATGAGACAGGGTGGAGAAAAACTGTTTTTT. Residues: CASSMRQGGEKLFF. Supplemented by reference TRBV19 and TRBJ1-4, the full variable domain reads DGGITQSPKYLFRKEGQNVTLSCEQNLNHDAMYWYRQDPGQGLRLIYYSQIVNDFQKGDIAEGYSVSREKKESFPLTVTSAQKNPTAFYLCASSMRQGGEKLFFGSGTQLSVL.

This chain links TRBV4-2 with TRBJ1-2; unclear D gene. Between the trimmed V and J ends, which lost 7 bases and 0 bases, there was a span of 12 bases. The germline CDR1 and CDR2 sequences are LGHNA and YNFKEQ. The CDR3 has 14 residues. The CDR3 nucleotides are TGTGCCAGCACCCGGCTGGGCTCTAACTATGGCTACACCTTC. This encodes CASTRLGSNYGYTF.

V usage is TRBV5-6 and J usage is TRBJ2-7, with 9 bases aligning to TRBD1. With 3 bases clipped from V and 5 bases from J, the junction kept 9 bases outside the gene matches. CDR1 and CDR2 (germline): SGHDT, YYEEEE. CDR3 length: 15 residues. The CDR3 DNA is TGTGCCAGCAGCTCAGGGGACAGGGTAAGACACGAGCAGTACTTC. Protein sequence: CASSSGDRVRHEQYF.

The J gene is TRBJ2-1, the V gene TRBV21-1; the listed D gene, TRBD2, was not tested against the DNA. TRBV21-1 is a recognized pseudogene. This CDR3 region has 15 residues. The CDR3 DNA sequence: TGTGCCAGCAGCCCATCGGGCGGGGGATACAATGAGCAGTTCTTC. This encodes CASSPSGGGYNEQFF.

This chain joins TRBV5-4 and TRBJ2-1; possible D gene TRBD2, 5 bases. The CDR3 contains 17 residues. Germline V gene sequence: CDR1 SGHNT, CDR2 YYREEE (reference sequence). Trimming cost V 3 bases and J 1 base, with 17 bases left between them. CDR3 sequence: CASSWESVGRSYNEQFF. In DNA form, the CDR3 reads TGTGCCAGCAGCTGGGAGAGTGTGGGTAGGTCCTACAATGAGCAGTTCTTC.

V gene TRBV19 combines with J gene TRBJ2-7; 7 nucleotides agree with TRBD1. CDR1 is LNHDA, CDR2 SQIVND, per germline (reference sequence). V was clipped by 3 bases and J by 5 bases; unmatched bases: 7. The CDR3 contains 14 residues. CDR3 region: CASSIRTGDHEQYF. CDR3 nucleotides: TGTGCCAGTAGTATTCGTACAGGGGACCACGAGCAGTACTTC.

The gene calls are TRBV2 and TRBJ2-7, with D perhaps matching TRBD2 (5 bases). Trimming removed 4 bases from V and 2 bases from J, with 12 bases in between. The CDR3 has 14 residues. Germline V gene data show CDR1 as SNHLY and CDR2 as FYNNEI. The CDR3, as DNA: TGTGCCAGCAGTGTAGCGACCCGGACCTACGAGCAGTACTTC. This translates into CASSVATRTYEQYF.

This sequence joins TRBV6-1 and TRBJ2-1, with D possibly TRBD2 on 5 matching bases. The CDR3 is 14 amino acids. V lost 8 bases and J lost 9, with 20 bases in between. Germline V lookup: CDR1 MNHNS, CDR2 SASEGT. DNA of the CDR3: TGTGCCAGCGGTTCCCGACCGGGGAAGGGTGAGCAGTTCTTC. This codes for CASGSRPGKGEQFF.

The J gene is TRBJ2-1, the V gene TRBV29-1, with TRBD2 matching over 9 bases. Trimming at V came to 0 bases and at J to 9 bases, leaving 9 bases not matched to a gene. Germline values: CDR1 SQVTM, CDR2 ANQGSEA. The CDR3 contains 15 residues. The CDR3, as DNA: TGCAGCGTTGAAGATCTGGCGGGGGGGCCGGGTGAGCAGTTCTTC. This encodes CSVEDLAGGPGEQFF.

The V and J genes are TRBV7-8 and TRBJ2-1; D tentatively reads TRBD1 or TRBD2 (6 bases each). With 5 bases removed from V and 5 bases from J, the gap between germline ends came to 22 bases. The CDR3 is made up of 17 amino acids. CDR1 and CDR2 from the germline V gene are SGHVS and FQNEAQ. This CDR3 is CASSRGLGGGSNNEQFF. CDR3 DNA sequence: TGTGCCAGCAGCCGAGGGCTTGGAGGGGGATCTAACAATGAGCAGTTCTTC.

This clone came up once. The chain joins TRBV11-2 to TRBJ1-4, with D uncertain. CDR1 is SGHAT and CDR2 is FQNNGV in the germline V gene. Trimming left V 7 bases short and J 4 bases short, with 4 bases between. The CDR3 consists of 11 residues. This CDR3 is CASTNNEKLFF. The CDR3 DNA follows: TGTGCCAGCACCAATAATGAAAAACTGTTTTTT.

V usage is TRBV7-2 and J usage is TRBJ2-5; 9 bases are shared with TRBD1. The DNA end favors TRBJ2-7, so the J call may be wrong. The CDR3 is 16 residues long. CDR1 is SGHTA, CDR2 FQGNSA, per germline. DNA for the CDR3: TGTGCCAGCAGCTCCAGGGGGGGTGGACAGGGGTACGAGCAGTACTTC. Protein sequence: CASSSRGGGQGYEQYF.

The rearrangement joins TRBV5-1 to TRBJ1-3, with unresolved D. V was shortened by 4 bases and J by 2 bases, with 16 bases between the two germline ends. Per germline, CDR1 SGHRS and CDR2 YFSETQ. The CDR3 consists of 16 residues. The CDR3 spells CASSLGGWQPGNTIYF. In DNA, the CDR3 is TGCGCCAGCAGCCTGGGCGGGTGGCAACCTGGAAACACCATATATTTT.